This TCR beta chain comes out of a study of T cells in Graves' hyperthyroidism and ophthalmopathy. General observations from the study: Clonotypes that were expanded in thyroid above 0.001 mostly appeared in blood too. Ophthalmopathy onset followed model prediction by a median approximately 6.2 months.

This clonotype was observed once. Its specificity is unknown. Using RNA transcripts as the source, TCR beta CDR3 regions were amplified. A first-round RT-PCR of the TCR CDR3 used the HTBI primer set. Via MiXCR, TCRdb re-called the multiplex PCR reads, giving one row per CDR3 protein. The data show 600,000 or so distinct CDR3 sequences, about 45% seen once. Uncontrolled infection, other autoimmune disease, pregnancy or lactation led to exclusion. This CDR3 is 12 amino acids long. With 8 bases removed from V and 2 bases from J, the gap between germline ends came to 13 bases. Germline lookup yields CDR1 SQVTM and CDR2 ANQGSEA.

This chain uses TRBV29-1 with TRBJ2-7, with D perhaps TRBD1 (5 bases). This receptor was obtained from a woman younger than 30 with Graves' hyperthyroidism. Sequencing used peripheral blood or thyroid tissue (not recorded which). The CDR3 here is CSSSETAYEQYF. Here the CDR3 DNA reads TGCAGCAGTTCCGAGACAGCCTACGAGCAGTACTTC.